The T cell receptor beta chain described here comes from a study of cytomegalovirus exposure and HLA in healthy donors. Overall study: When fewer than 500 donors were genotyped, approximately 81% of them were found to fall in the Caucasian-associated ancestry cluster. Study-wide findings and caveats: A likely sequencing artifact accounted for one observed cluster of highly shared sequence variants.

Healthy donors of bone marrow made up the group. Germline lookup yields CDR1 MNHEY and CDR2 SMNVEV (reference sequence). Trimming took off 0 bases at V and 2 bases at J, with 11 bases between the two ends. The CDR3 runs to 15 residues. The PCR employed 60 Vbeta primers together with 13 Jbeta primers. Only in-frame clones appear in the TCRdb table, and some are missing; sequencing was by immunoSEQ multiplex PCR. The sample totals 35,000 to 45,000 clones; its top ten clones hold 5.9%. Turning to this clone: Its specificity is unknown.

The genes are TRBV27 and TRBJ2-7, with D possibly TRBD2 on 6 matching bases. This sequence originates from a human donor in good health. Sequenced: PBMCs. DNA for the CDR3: TGTGCCAGCAGTTTATCCCCCGGCGGGACCTACGAGCAGTACTTC. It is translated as CASSLSPGGTYEQYF.